This T cell receptor (beta chain) is drawn from a study of cytomegalovirus exposure and HLA in healthy donors. With 60 Vbeta and 13 Jbeta primers, the PCR was carried out. Libraries were prepared by immunoSEQ multiplex PCR; TCRdb keeps only in-frame clonotypes and omits some of them. The table has under 150,000 clones, about 78% seen once. This clone was detected only a few times. The antigen remains undetermined. General study findings and limits: The authors enumerated 150 to 200 TCR beta chains as linked to cytomegalovirus.

J lost 2 bases, V lost 4 bases, and 5 bases had no gene match. The germline V gene encodes CDR1 SGHRS and CDR2 YFSETQ. The CDR3 runs 15 residues. The chain joins TRBV5-1 to TRBJ2-7; 11 bases are a match to TRBD2. This clonotype originated in a woman aged 30 to 39 in good health and CMV-seropositive. Input material: PBMCs. CDR3 sequence: CASSPTSGGTYEQYF. CDR3 nucleotide sequence: TGCGCCAGCAGCCCCACTAGCGGGGGTACCTACGAGCAGTACTTC. The full variable domain, completed using reference TRBV5-1 and TRBJ2-7, is KAGVTQTPRYLIKTRGQQVTLSCSPISGHRSVSWYQQTPGQGLQFLFEYFSETQRNKGNFPGRFSGRQFSNSRSEMNVSTLELGDSALYLCASSPTSGGTYEQYFGPGTRLTVT.